The T cell receptor beta chain under discussion was sequenced for a study of vaccination and CD4 T cells after COVID-19. In the study overall: Each individual in the study obtained two doses of BNT162b2 or mRNA-1273 vaccine.

The study's findings and limits: No early post-infection timepoints were studied, and convalescent patients studied were relatively few.

About this clonotype: Its specificity is unknown.

Cultured CD4+ T-cell DNA underwent Oncomine TCR Beta short-read sequencing. TCRdb processed the PCR reads anew with MiXCR; each CDR3 protein has one entry. The profile shows more than 15,000 distinct CDR3 sequences, less than 65% of them singletons. The V gene end was trimmed by 6 bases and the J gene end by 6 bases; junction bases not matched to a gene: 12. The CDR3 is made up of 15 amino acids. Germline V gene lookup returns CDR1 SGHVS and CDR2 FQNEAQ. Treatment denoted: approximately 9-day PBMC culture with coronavirus spike peptide pools or control peptides (ViraFEST assay). IL-2 at about 11 IU/ml and peptide pools at approximately 10 ug/ml were added to PBMCs cultured at roughly 2 million per well.

J is TRBJ2-3 and V is TRBV7-8; 7 bases align to TRBD2. Sample: cultured CD4+ T cells from blood, taken after SARS-CoV-2 vaccination. The sequence came from a human donor with COVID-19. CDR3 sequence reads: CASSLSGASLDTQYF. The CDR3 nucleotides are TGTGCCAGCAGTTTAAGCGGGGCCTCCCTCGATACGCAGTATTTT. Complete variable domain (other parts from reference TRBV7-8 and TRBJ2-3): GAGVSQSPRYKVAKRGQDVALRCDPISGHVSLFWYQQALGQGPEFLTYFQNEAQLDKSGLPSDRFFAERPEGSVSTLKIQRTQQEDSAVYLCASSLSGASLDTQYFGPGTRLTVL.